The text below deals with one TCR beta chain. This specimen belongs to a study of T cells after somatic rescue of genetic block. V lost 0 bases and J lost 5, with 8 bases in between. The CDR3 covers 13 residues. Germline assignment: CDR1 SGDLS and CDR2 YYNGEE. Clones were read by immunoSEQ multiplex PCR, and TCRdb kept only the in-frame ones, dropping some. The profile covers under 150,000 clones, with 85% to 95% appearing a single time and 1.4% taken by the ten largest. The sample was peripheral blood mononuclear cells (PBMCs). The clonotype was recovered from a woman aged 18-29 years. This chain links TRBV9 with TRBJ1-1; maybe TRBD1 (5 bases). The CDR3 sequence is CASSVARGTEAFF. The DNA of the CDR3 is TGTGCCAGCAGCGTAGCGCGGGGGACTGAAGCTTTCTTT.